The 9 T cell receptor beta chains presented below share a single source sample, sequenced in a study of T cell repertoires in cytomegalovirus infection. TCRdb processed the reads anew with MiXCR; each CDR3 protein has one entry. This sample has around 49,000 distinct CDR3 sequences, with over 15% found just once. No antigen is known for these receptors. This material consisted of CD8+ T cells from cultured PBMCs, taken from culture after CMV antigen stimulation. These receptors were collected from a human donor in good health (CMV status not recorded). Some clones in this sample may be carry-over from other donors' samples.

This clonotype was seen more than once but under ten times. The rearrangement uses TRBV7-2 and TRBJ1-2, with D perhaps TRBD1 (6 bases). CDR3 length: 15 amino acids. From germline, CDR1 is SGHTA and CDR2 FQGNSA. V was clipped by 5 bases and J by 0 bases, with 13 bases between them. CDR3 in DNA: TGTGCCAGCAGCCGGGGGGGCACGGCTAACTATGGCTACACCTTC. Amino acids: CASSRGGTANYGYTF.

This clonotype was seen only a few times. J is TRBJ1-1 and V is TRBV28; 8 positions match TRBD1. Losses at the gene ends were 4 bases for V and 4 bases for J; bases not matched to a gene: 8. The CDR3 loop spans 15 amino acids. Germline V CDR1 and CDR2: MDHEN, SYDVKM. For the CDR3, the DNA is TGTGCCAGCAGTTCCAGGGGGCCCTCGGGCACTGAAGCTTTCTTT. Translating it yields CASSSRGPSGTEAFF.

This chain links TRBV11-2 with TRBJ2-1; D remains ambiguous. Germline CDR1 SGHAT, CDR2 FQNNGV. Trimming stripped 5 bases from V and 2 bases from J, with 16 bases between. The CDR3 contains 16 residues. CDR3: CASSTSYQPPYNEQFF. CDR3 nucleotides: TGTGCCAGCAGCACATCCTACCAACCACCCTACAATGAGCAGTTCTTC.

J is TRBJ2-2 and V is TRBV7-6; the D is unclear. V was clipped by 6 bases and J by 6 bases, with 5 bases between them. The CDR3 totals 11 residues. Looked up from germline, CDR1 is SGHVS and CDR2 is FNYEAQ. CDR3 sequence reads: CASSHSGELFF. The CDR3 DNA sequence: TGTGCCAGCAGTCACTCCGGGGAGCTGTTTTTT.

This clonotype was seen just once. V is TRBV7-6 and J is TRBJ2-5; 7 bases fit TRBD2. CDR3 length: 17 amino acids. Germline CDR1 SGHVS, CDR2 FNYEAQ. After removal of 1 base from V and 5 bases from J, the junction contained 13 bases not matched to a gene. The CDR3 bases are TGTGCCAGCAGCTTAGTTGGTGCGGGGGAAGGGTTGGAGACCCAGTACTTC. Its protein is CASSLVGAGEGLETQYF.

This CDR3 reads CASSLVAAGELFF. The CDR3 DNA sequence: TGTGCCAGCAGCTTAGTGGCAGCCGGGGAGCTGTTTTTT. The J gene is TRBJ2-2, the V gene TRBV7-6; the D is unclear. CDR1 and CDR2 from the germline V gene are SGHVS and FNYEAQ. Trimming removed 1 base from V and 6 bases from J, with 6 bases in between. This CDR3 contains 13 residues.

This chain connects TRBV4-1 to TRBJ1-5, with D maybe TRBD1 (6 bases). The germline CDR1 and CDR2 sequences are MGHRA and YSYEKL. The ends were cut back, 5 bases at V and 4 bases at J, with 15 bases in the middle. This CDR3 region has 15 residues. CDR3 loop: CASSNREGRNQPQHF. As DNA, the CDR3 is TGCGCCAGCAGCAACAGGGAAGGTAGGAATCAGCCCCAGCATTTT.

This clonotype was counted between two and nine times. This chain connects TRBV11-2 to TRBJ2-2, with D unclear. The germline V gene encodes CDR1 SGHAT and CDR2 FQNNGV. V shed 6 bases and J shed 8 bases, with 13 bases lying between them. The CDR3 loop spans 13 amino acids. CDR3 DNA sequence: TGTGCCAGCAGTTGGGCTTCTATGGGGGAGCTGTTTTTT. It encodes CASSWASMGELFF.

In this sample, this clonotype turned up a few times. This CDR3 reads CSADLRTGVGQPQHF. The CDR3 coding sequence is TGCAGTGCTGACCTCAGGACAGGGGTGGGTCAGCCCCAGCATTTT. The J gene is TRBJ1-5, the V gene TRBV29-1; 9 positions match TRBD1. CDR3 length equals 15 residues. The V gene's germline CDR1 is SQVTM and CDR2 ANQGSEA.